These T cell receptor beta chains were read from a single sample in a study of monozygotic twins with inflammatory bowel disease. TCRdb reanalyzed the 5' RACE reads and collapses them to one entry per CDR3 protein, without DNA. The sample's table shows some 170,000 distinct CDR3 sequences. The specimen sequenced was blood. The receptors were gathered from a human donor with ulcerative colitis or Crohn's disease, or a healthy co-twin of an affected twin (not recorded which). CDR3s include the opening cysteine and the closing phenylalanine or tryptophan. Fields, in order: V gene, J gene, CDR3 protein.

V: TRBV28; J: TRBJ2-1; CDR3: CASRLAEEQFF
V: TRBV20-1; J: TRBJ2-4; CDR3: CSATTSGGPLAKNIQYF
V: TRBV7-4; J: TRBJ2-7; CDR3: CASSLDCEQYF
V: TRBV5-6; J: TRBJ1-5; CDR3: CASSPRPGEPQHF
V: TRBV6-5; J: TRBJ1-2; CDR3: CASSYIGGADGYTF
V: TRBV9; J: TRBJ1-5; CDR3: CASSATGSNQPQHF
V: TRBV6-6; J: TRBJ2-7; CDR3: CASRDRDDLREQYF
V: TRBV5-1; J: TRBJ2-7; CDR3: CASSLDPGLSYEQYF
V: TRBV7-8; J: TRBJ1-5; CDR3: CASSSFLDSNQPQHF
V: TRBV12-3/TRBV12-4; J: TRBJ1-5; CDR3: CASSLTVGSNQPQHF
V: TRBV28; J: TRBJ1-5; CDR3: CASSLRIKPQHF
V: TRBV4-1; J: TRBJ2-5; CDR3: CASSQEEGQQETQYF
V: TRBV18; J: TRBJ1-6; CDR3: CASSPMSRLRDSPLHF
V: TRBV10-3; J: TRBJ1-2; CDR3: CAISENTPGLNQDGYTF
V: TRBV12-3/TRBV12-4; J: TRBJ1-5; CDR3: CASSFLRDQPQHF
V: TRBV27; J: TRBJ2-7; CDR3: CASSPYGTARSYEQYF
V: TRBV7-9; J: TRBJ2-1; CDR3: CASSFPTGGTYNEQFF
V: TRBV20-1; J: TRBJ1-1; CDR3: CSATPWPKNTEAFF
V: TRBV11-2; J: TRBJ2-3; CDR3: CASSLGATRDTQYF
V: TRBV15; J: TRBJ1-4; CDR3: CATSREHRGEKLFF
V: TRBV12-3/TRBV12-4; J: TRBJ2-3; CDR3: CASSPLDTGWVDDTQYF
V: TRBV7-6; J: TRBJ2-5; CDR3: CASSQGVAETQYF
V: TRBV12-3/TRBV12-4; J: TRBJ1-2; CDR3: CASRRDAANYGYTF
V: TRBV19; J: TRBJ2-7; CDR3: CASSGSGYEQYF
V: TRBV10-3; J: TRBJ2-7; CDR3: CAISGTTVVLGQYF
V: TRBV9; J: TRBJ2-1; CDR3: CASSARTSGYNEQFF
V: TRBV7-8; J: TRBJ2-1; CDR3: CASSPGNEQFF
V: TRBV28; J: TRBJ1-6; CDR3: CASSLRSINSPLHF
V: TRBV7-2; J: TRBJ1-4; CDR3: CASSLSFGRNEKLFF
V: TRBV2; J: TRBJ1-5; CDR3: CASSEAGIQGTQPQHF
V: TRBV11-2; J: TRBJ1-1; CDR3: CASSLAGTRYGTEAFF
V: TRBV27; J: TRBJ1-5; CDR3: CASSPQGASQPQHF
V: TRBV30; J: TRBJ2-3; CDR3: CAWSAGSVTDTQYF
V: TRBV7-6; J: TRBJ2-2; CDR3: CASSLLTGGTGELFF
V: TRBV20-1; J: TRBJ2-1; CDR3: CSGALALSSYNEQFF
V: TRBV13; J: TRBJ2-7; CDR3: CASSLGSRAYEQYF
V: TRBV18; J: TRBJ2-1; CDR3: CASSPVGSGTNEQFF
V: TRBV5-1; J: TRBJ2-5; CDR3: CASSLARLAGGVYF
V: TRBV5-4; J: TRBJ2-7; CDR3: CASSPGLAVYEQYF
V: TRBV24-1; J: TRBJ2-5; CDR3: CATSLQETQYF
V: TRBV14; J: TRBJ2-7; CDR3: CASSQVLSGTNEQYF
V: TRBV20-1; J: TRBJ2-7; CDR3: CSQGRTSSYEQYF
V: TRBV5-1; J: TRBJ1-4; CDR3: CASSFGSDNEKLFF
V: TRBV29-1; J: TRBJ2-1; CDR3: CSVKQGGSYNEQFF
V: TRBV5-1; J: TRBJ2-7; CDR3: CASSLVRNSVSYEQYF
V: TRBV7-9; J: TRBJ1-4; CDR3: CASSSPPENEKLFF
V: TRBV21-1; J: TRBJ1-5; CDR3: CASSKKGRVNQPQHF
V: TRBV15; J: TRBJ2-3; CDR3: CATSAHSGTGGTDTQYF